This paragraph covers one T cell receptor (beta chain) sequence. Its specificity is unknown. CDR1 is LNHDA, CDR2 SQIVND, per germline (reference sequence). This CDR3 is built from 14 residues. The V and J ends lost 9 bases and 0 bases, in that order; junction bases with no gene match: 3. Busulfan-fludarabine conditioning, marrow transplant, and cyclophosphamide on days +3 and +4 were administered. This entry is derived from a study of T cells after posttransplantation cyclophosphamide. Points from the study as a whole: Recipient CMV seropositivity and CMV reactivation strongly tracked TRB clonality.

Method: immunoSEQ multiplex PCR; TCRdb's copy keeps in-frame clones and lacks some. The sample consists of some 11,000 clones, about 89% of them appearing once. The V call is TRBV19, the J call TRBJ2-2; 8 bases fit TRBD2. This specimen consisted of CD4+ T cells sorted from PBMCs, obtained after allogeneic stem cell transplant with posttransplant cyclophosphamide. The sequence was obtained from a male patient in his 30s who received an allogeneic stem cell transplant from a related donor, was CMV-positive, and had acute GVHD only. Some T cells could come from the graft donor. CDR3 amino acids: CASRAGANTGELFF. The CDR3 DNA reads TGTGCCAGCAGAGCGGGGGCGAACACCGGGGAGCTGTTTTTT.